The T cell receptor (beta chain) described here comes from a study of blood T cell repertoires in COVID-19. This clone was found a few times. Profiling relied on immunoSEQ multiplex PCR, and the TCRdb table lists in-frame clones only, not all of them. The data hold 150,000 to 200,000 clones, with approximately 90% observed a single time. The CDR3 runs 19 residues. The V end lost 3 bases, the J end lost 5 bases, and 28 bases lay between the germline ends. This clonotype was sampled from a middle-aged woman in a cohort exposed to, infected with or recovered from COVID-19 (not recorded which). The material sequenced was PBMCs or T cells enriched from blood (not recorded which). The genes are TRBV23-1 and TRBJ1-1; D call uncertain. TRBV23-1 is an ORF, and what it does is uncertain. The CDR3 DNA sequence: TGCGCCAGCAGTCAGCCGGGAGCGGGTAGTATCCGCCGGAATACTGAAGCTTTCTTT. This codes for CASSQPGAGSIRRNTEAFF.